The 14 T cell receptor beta chains listed next were all sequenced from one sample in a study of T cell changes during pregnancy in multiple sclerosis. TCRdb's table, derived via immunoSEQ multiplex PCR, lists solely in-frame clones and lacks some. The sample lists roughly 15,000 clones; roughly 81% were seen once. The sequencing used CD8+ T cells from peripheral blood mononuclear cells, collected in the second trimester of pregnancy. All receptors derive from a female donor in good health, enrolled as a control in a pregnancy study.

The CDR3 region has the DNA TGTGCCAGCAGCTTGAGCGGGGGGGCCGCGGATACGCAGTATTTT. It codes for CASSLSGGAADTQYF. The chain combines TRBV7-3 with TRBJ2-3, with 10 positions matching TRBD2. The CDR3 has 15 amino acids. Germline CDR1 SGHTA, CDR2 FQGTGA. Unmatched junction bases numbered 6, after V lost 3 bases and J lost 6 bases.

The chain is built from TRBV27 and TRBJ1-2; D may be TRBD1 (6 bases). The germline V gene has CDR1 MNHEY and CDR2 SMNVEV (reference sequence). The CDR3 totals 15 residues. Trimming pared 7 bases from V and 3 bases from J, leaving 18 bases between. The CDR3 spells CASKTDDRRHYGYTF. Here the CDR3 DNA reads TGTGCCAGCAAGACAGACGACAGGCGCCACTATGGCTACACCTTC.

J is TRBJ1-2 and V is TRBV10-3; D is undetermined. V was clipped by 2 bases and J by 1 base, with 5 bases between them. This CDR3 comprises 13 residues. Germline values: CDR1 ENHRY, CDR2 SYGVKD. CDR3 bases: TGTGCCATCAGTGAGCTAGATAACTATGGCTACACCTTC. Amino acid sequence: CAISELDNYGYTF.

The V call is TRBV5-1, the J call TRBJ2-1; the match to TRBD2 covers 9 bases. The CDR3 totals 14 residues. Trimming took 7 bases from V and 4 from J; bases not matched to a gene: 6. Germline CDR1 SGHRS, CDR2 YFSETQ. The CDR3 DNA reads as TGCGCCAGCTCGGGACTAGCCCCGTACAATGAGCAGTTCTTC. Translating it yields CASSGLAPYNEQFF.

This chain uses TRBV9 with TRBJ2-3; no clear D. V gave up 4 bases and J gave up 6 bases, with 9 bases separating them. CDR1 is SGDLS and CDR2 is YYNGEE in the germline V gene. The length of the CDR3 is 12 residues. The CDR3 bases are TGTGCCAGCAGCCCCCAGTCGGATACGCAGTATTTT. Translating gives CASSPQSDTQYF.

J is TRBJ2-1 and V is TRBV6-1, with a tentative D call TRBD2 (5 bases). V was shortened by 9 bases and J by 3 bases, with 15 bases between the two germline ends. Germline lookup yields CDR1 MNHNS and CDR2 SASEGT. The CDR3 has 14 amino acids. The CDR3 DNA sequence: TGTGCCAGTGGGAGTGACGGGTTCTACAATGAGCAGTTCTTC. Translated, it gives CASGSDGFYNEQFF.

The chain uses TRBV27 and TRBJ1-1, with D maybe TRBD1 (5 bases). Trimming shortened V by 2 bases and J by 4 bases, and 11 bases separated the two germline ends. Germline CDR1 MNHEY, CDR2 SMNVEV (reference sequence). The CDR3 has 14 residues. The DNA for the CDR3 is TGTGCCAGCAGTTTAGGGGCCGCCGGCACTGAAGCTTTCTTT. Its translation is CASSLGAAGTEAFF.

The CDR3 region has the DNA TGTGCCAGCAGTGATTCTGGACAGGGTATGGGAGAGACCCAGTACTTC. As protein: CASSDSGQGMGETQYF. The chain is built from TRBV2 and TRBJ2-5, with TRBD1 identical over 8 bases. With 3 bases clipped from V and 4 bases from J, the junction kept 10 bases outside the gene matches. The CDR3 spans 16 residues. CDR1 is SNHLY, CDR2 FYNNEI, per germline.

This clone has more than one count but fewer than ten. This sequence joins TRBV27 and TRBJ1-1, with D perhaps TRBD1 (6 bases). The germline V gene encodes CDR1 MNHEY and CDR2 SMNVEV (reference sequence). CDR3 length equals 13 residues. The V end lost 4 bases, the J end lost 7 bases, and 13 bases lay between the germline ends. In DNA, the CDR3 is TGTGCCAGCAGTTGGGATATAGGGGGTGAAGCTTTCTTT. Translation: CASSWDIGGEAFF.

The gene calls are TRBV7-9 and TRBJ2-5, with 7 bases lining up with TRBD1. This CDR3 comprises 13 residues. J was trimmed by 2 bases and V by 4 bases; bases with no gene match: 1. The V gene's germline CDR1 is SEHNR and CDR2 FQNEAQ (reference sequence). DNA for the CDR3: TGTGCCAGCAGCTCGGACAGGCAAGAGACCCAGTACTTC. Residues: CASSSDRQETQYF.

This chain joins TRBV10-3 and TRBJ2-1; TRBD2 aligns across 8 bases. V dropped 0 bases and J dropped 5; count of bases not matched to a gene: 6. The CDR3 covers 16 residues. Germline-derived CDR1 and CDR2 are ENHRY and SYGVKD. CDR3 residues: CAISESSQRGHNEQFF. CDR3 sequence (DNA): TGTGCCATCAGTGAGTCTTCCCAGCGGGGGCACAATGAGCAGTTCTTC.

This clone has just a few counts. The rearrangement links TRBV4-3 to TRBJ2-7; 9 bases map to TRBD1. Germline V gene data show CDR1 as LGHNA and CDR2 as YSLEER. V trimming: 0 bases; J trimming: 1 base; junction bases outside the gene matches: 1. The CDR3 extends over 15 amino acids. The CDR3 DNA reads TGCGCCAGCAGCCAAGAACAGGGGGCGTCCTACGAGCAGTACTTC. It encodes CASSQEQGASYEQYF.

J is TRBJ2-5 and V is TRBV7-9; no reliable D call. The germline V and J ends were trimmed by 3 bases and 2 bases, with 7 bases remaining between them. The germline CDR1 and CDR2 sequences are SEHNR and FQNEAQ (reference sequence). This CDR3 is built from 13 residues. The CDR3: CASSFGEQETQYF. The DNA of the CDR3 is TGTGCCAGCAGCTTCGGTGAGCAAGAGACCCAGTACTTC. Looking up the rest from reference TRBV7-9 and TRBJ2-5 gives the full variable domain: DTGVSQNPRHKITKRGQNVTFRCDPISEHNRLYWYRQTLGQGPEFLTYFQNEAQLEKSRLLSDRFSAERPKGSFSTLEIQRTEQGDSAMYLCASSFGEQETQYFGPGTRLLVL.

V is TRBV7-9 and J is TRBJ2-1; D is undetermined. The V end lost 1 base, the J end lost 9 bases, and 7 bases lay between the germline ends. The CDR3 totals 12 residues. Germline values: CDR1 SEHNR, CDR2 FQNEAQ (reference sequence). In nucleotides, the CDR3 is TGTGCCAGCAGCTTAGGGAGAGGTGAGCAGTTCTTC. Translated: CASSLGRGEQFF.